Following are 16 T cell receptor beta chains from one sample sequenced in a study of blood T cell repertoires in COVID-19. Only in-frame clones appear in the TCRdb table, and some are missing; sequencing was by immunoSEQ multiplex PCR. The sample yields fewer than 450,000 clones, about 88% seen once. Material: PBMCs or T cells enriched from blood (not recorded which). The source of these receptors is a woman aged 18-35 years who had recovered from COVID-19.

The chain is built from TRBV16 and TRBJ1-2; D is unclear. V was trimmed by 4 bases and J by 4 bases, leaving 4 bases between them. Germline lookup yields CDR1 KGHSY and CDR2 FQNENV. The length of the CDR3 is 11 residues. This CDR3 reads CASSPSYGYTF. Written as DNA, the CDR3 is TGTGCCAGCAGCCCTTCCTATGGCTACACCTTC.

Turning to this clone: The same CDR3 also results from other DNA sequences found in this sample. The chain has TRBV7-9 and TRBJ1-6, with TRBD1 matching over 8 bases. CDR3 length: 14 amino acids. V dropped 3 bases and J dropped 6; count of bases not matched to a gene: 1. From germline, CDR1 is SEHNR and CDR2 FQNEAQ (reference sequence). DNA for the CDR3: TGTGCCAGCAGCTTGGACAGGGTTAATTCACCCCTCCACTTT. Residues: CASSLDRVNSPLHF.

The V gene is TRBV2, the J gene TRBJ2-7, with D unclear. Between the trimmed V and J ends, which lost 7 bases and 2 bases, there was a span of 24 bases. Looked up from germline, CDR1 is SNHLY and CDR2 is FYNNEI. The CDR3 sequence is 17 residues long. DNA of the CDR3: TGTGCCAGCACGAGAGGTAATCCAGCCGACTCGACCTACGAGCAGTACTTC. This encodes CASTRGNPADSTYEQYF.

Regarding this clone: Additional DNA sequences in this sample encode the identical CDR3. V and J are TRBV5-1 and TRBJ2-1; a weak D match, TRBD1 (6 bases). The CDR3 covers 15 residues. Germline lookup yields CDR1 SGHRS and CDR2 YFSETQ. Deletions cut 0 bases from V and 1 base from J, with 8 bases between. CDR3 bases: TGCGCCAGCAGCTTGGGTACAGGGTCCTACAATGAGCAGTTCTTC. It codes for CASSLGTGSYNEQFF.

The genes are TRBV30 and TRBJ2-3; 16 nucleotides align to TRBD2. Looked up from germline, CDR1 is GTSNPN and CDR2 is SVGIG (reference sequence). The CDR3 is 16 residues long. With V trimmed by 3 bases and J by 6 bases, 6 bases remained unmatched. CDR3 DNA: TGTGCCTGGAGCAAGGGACTAGCGGGGGGGGCGGATACGCAGTATTTT. It translates to CAWSKGLAGGADTQYF. Together with reference TRBV30 and TRBJ2-3, the CDR3 gives the full variable domain: SQTIHQWPATLVQPVGSPLSLECTVEGTSNPNLYWYRQAAGRGLQLLFYSVGIGQISSEVPQNLSASRPQDRQFILSSKKLLLSDSGFYLCAWSKGLAGGADTQYFGPGTRLTVL.

The V call is TRBV28, the J call TRBJ2-3; 7 nucleotides agree with TRBD2. This CDR3 is built from 14 residues. CDR1 is MDHEN and CDR2 is SYDVKM in the germline V gene. V gave up 3 bases and J gave up 6 bases; unmatched junction bases: 6. The CDR3 DNA is TGTGCCAGCAGTTTGGGGTGGGGAGGGGATACGCAGTATTTT. Its protein product is CASSLGWGGDTQYF.

The V call is TRBV12-3 or TRBV12-4, the J call TRBJ1-4; perhaps TRBD1 as D (5 bases). The CDR3 runs to 12 residues. The germline V and J ends were trimmed by 9 bases and 8 bases, with 13 bases remaining between them. In nucleotides, the CDR3 is TGTGCCAGTCAAGAAGGGGCCGAAAAACTGTTTTTT. It codes for CASQEGAEKLFF.

The genes are TRBV28 and TRBJ1-1, with D perhaps TRBD1 (6 bases). The CDR3 consists of 15 residues. Trimming removed 3 bases from V and 8 bases from J, with 19 bases in between. CDR1 and CDR2 from the germline V gene are MDHEN and SYDVKM. The chain's CDR3 is CASSFYTGTPNEAFF. The CDR3 bases are TGTGCCAGCAGTTTTTACACCGGGACACCGAACGAAGCTTTCTTT.

This clone was detected only a few times. This chain joins TRBV27 and TRBJ2-7, with unresolved D. CDR1 is MNHEY and CDR2 is SMNVEV in the germline V gene (reference sequence). The CDR3 runs to 13 residues. V shed 0 bases and J shed 4 bases, with 7 bases lying between them. The CDR3 DNA reads as TGTGCCAGCAGTTTATCGGTAGATTACGAGCAGTACTTC. It yields the protein CASSLSVDYEQYF.

J is TRBJ1-2 and V is TRBV30; TRBD1 aligns across 10 bases. Losses at the gene ends were 4 bases for V and 2 bases for J; bases not matched to a gene: 7. CDR3 length: 15 residues. CDR1 and CDR2 from the germline V gene are GTSNPN and SVGIG (reference sequence). The CDR3 is CAWINGQGENYGYTF. CDR3 bases: TGTGCCTGGATTAATGGACAGGGGGAGAACTATGGCTACACCTTC.

V and J are TRBV3-1 (or the pseudogene TRBV3-2) and TRBJ2-1; D is uncertain. CDR1 and CDR2 (germline): LGHDT, YNNKEL (reference sequence). Trimming removed 2 bases from V and 2 bases from J, with 13 bases in between. This CDR3 comprises 16 residues. The CDR3 region has the DNA TGTGCCAGCAGCCAAAGGCCAGGAATCACCTACAATGAGCAGTTCTTC. It yields the protein CASSQRPGITYNEQFF.

The chain joins TRBV5-6 to TRBJ2-1, with D possibly being TRBD2 (7 bases). Trimming cost V 3 bases and J 8 bases, with 18 bases left between them. The CDR3 covers 15 residues. In germline, CDR1 is SGHDT, CDR2 YYEEEE. CDR3 sequence reads: CASSWGGPSSYEQFF. CDR3 nucleotides: TGTGCCAGCAGCTGGGGGGGCCCTTCGAGTTATGAGCAGTTCTTC. Combining the CDR3 with reference TRBV5-6 and TRBJ2-1 gives the whole variable domain DAGVTQSPTHLIKTRGQQVTLRCSPKSGHDTVSWYQQALGQGPQFIFQYYEEEERQRGNFPDRFSGHQFPNYSSELNVNALLLGDSALYLCASSWGGPSSYEQFFGPGTRLTVL.

This clone was seen a single time. The V gene is TRBV24-1, the J gene TRBJ2-1, with D perhaps TRBD1 (5 bases). The length of the CDR3 is 13 residues. Germline CDR1 and CDR2: KGHDR and SFDVKD. The V gene lost 1 base and the J gene lost 10 bases, with 10 bases spanning the gap. Here the CDR3 reads CATSDLRGNEQFF. The CDR3 DNA reads TGTGCCACCAGTGATTTAAGGGGAAACGAGCAGTTCTTC.

V gene TRBV9 combines with J gene TRBJ1-1; D gene unclear. V lost 0 bases, J lost 0 bases, and 9 bases lay in between. This CDR3 spans 15 amino acids. From germline, CDR1 is SGDLS and CDR2 YYNGEE. CDR3 coding DNA: TGTGCCAGCAGCGTAGGGGGAGAAATGAACACTGAAGCTTTCTTT. Residues: CASSVGGEMNTEAFF.

CDR3 sequence reads: CASSAGTEYSPLHF. CDR3 in DNA: TGTGCCAGCAGCGCCGGGACAGAGTATTCACCCCTCCACTTT. The gene calls are TRBV9 and TRBJ1-6, with 7 bases aligning to TRBD1. V shed 3 bases, J shed 8 bases, and the junction held 5 bases outside the gene matches. Germline loops: CDR1 SGDLS, CDR2 YYNGEE. This CDR3 has 14 amino acids.

The rearrangement links TRBV7-9 to TRBJ2-1; 7 bases match TRBD1. V lost 5 bases and J lost 2; bases outside the gene matches: 3. The germline CDR1 and CDR2 sequences are SEHNR and FQNEAQ (reference sequence). CDR3 length: 14 amino acids. The CDR3 spells CASSQGQPYNEQFF. Written as DNA, the CDR3 is TGTGCCAGCAGCCAGGGACAGCCCTACAATGAGCAGTTCTTC.